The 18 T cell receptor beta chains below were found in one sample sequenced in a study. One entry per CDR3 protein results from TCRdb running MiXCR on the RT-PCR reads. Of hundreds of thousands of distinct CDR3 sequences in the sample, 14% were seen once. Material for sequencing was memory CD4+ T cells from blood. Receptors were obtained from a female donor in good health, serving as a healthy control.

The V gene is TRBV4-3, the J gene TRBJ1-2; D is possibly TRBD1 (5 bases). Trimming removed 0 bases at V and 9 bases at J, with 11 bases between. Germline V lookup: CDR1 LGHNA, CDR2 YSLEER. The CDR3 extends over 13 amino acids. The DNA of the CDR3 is TGCGCCAGCAGCCAAGAAGGTCGGGGGAGCTACACCTTC. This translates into CASSQEGRGSYTF.

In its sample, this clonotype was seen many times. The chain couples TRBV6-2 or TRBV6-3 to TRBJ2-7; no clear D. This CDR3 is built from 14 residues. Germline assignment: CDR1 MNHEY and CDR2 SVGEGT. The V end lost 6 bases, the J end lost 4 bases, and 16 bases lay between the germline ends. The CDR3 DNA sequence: TGTGCCAGCAGATCCTCCGTACGTGGGTACGAGCAGTACTTC. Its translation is CASRSSVRGYEQYF.

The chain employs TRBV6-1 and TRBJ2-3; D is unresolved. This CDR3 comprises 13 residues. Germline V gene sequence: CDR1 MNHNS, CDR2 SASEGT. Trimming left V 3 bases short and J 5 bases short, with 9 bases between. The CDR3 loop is CASSEMGLDTQYF. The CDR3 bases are TGTGCCAGCAGTGAGATGGGTTTAGATACGCAGTATTTT.

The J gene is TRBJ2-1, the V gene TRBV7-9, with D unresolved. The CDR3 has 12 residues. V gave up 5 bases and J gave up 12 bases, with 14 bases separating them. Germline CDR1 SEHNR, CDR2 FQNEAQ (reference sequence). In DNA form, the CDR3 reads TGTGCCAGCAGCCCAGAGGTTGTCGGGCAGTTCTTC. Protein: CASSPEVVGQFF.

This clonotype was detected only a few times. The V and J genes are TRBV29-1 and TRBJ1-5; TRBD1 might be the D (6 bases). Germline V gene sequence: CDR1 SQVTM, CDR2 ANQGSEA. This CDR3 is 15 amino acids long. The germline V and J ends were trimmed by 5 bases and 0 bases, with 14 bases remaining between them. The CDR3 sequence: CSVIGGGSSNQPQHF. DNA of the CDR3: TGCAGCGTTATAGGGGGGGGATCTAGCAATCAGCCCCAGCATTTT.

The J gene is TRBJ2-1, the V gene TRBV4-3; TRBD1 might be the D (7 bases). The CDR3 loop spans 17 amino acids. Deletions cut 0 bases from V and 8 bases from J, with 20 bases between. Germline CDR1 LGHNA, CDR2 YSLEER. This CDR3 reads CASSQDLEGAGSDEQFF. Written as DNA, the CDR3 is TGCGCCAGCAGCCAAGATTTGGAGGGGGCAGGGTCCGATGAGCAGTTCTTC.

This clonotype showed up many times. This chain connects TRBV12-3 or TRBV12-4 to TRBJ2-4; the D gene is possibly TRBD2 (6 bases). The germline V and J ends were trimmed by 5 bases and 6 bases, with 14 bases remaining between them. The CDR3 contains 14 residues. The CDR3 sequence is CASSPRTLANIQYF. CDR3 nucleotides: TGTGCCAGCAGTCCCCGGACACTAGCAAACATTCAGTACTTC.

The CDR3: CASSLIPGPQPQHF. CDR3 bases: TGTGCCAGCAGCTTAATACCAGGCCCTCAGCCCCAGCATTTT. The V and J genes are TRBV13 and TRBJ1-5; unclear D gene. The V and J ends lost 2 bases and 6 bases respectively, with 11 bases between them. The germline gives CDR1 PRHDT, CDR2 FYEKMQ (reference sequence). This CDR3 has 14 amino acids.

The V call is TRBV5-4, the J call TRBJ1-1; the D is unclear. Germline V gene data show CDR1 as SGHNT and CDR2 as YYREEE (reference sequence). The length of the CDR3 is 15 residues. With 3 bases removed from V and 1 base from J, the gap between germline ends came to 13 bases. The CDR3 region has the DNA TGTGCCAGCAGCTCCGGGAGGGAAGGGAACACTGAAGCTTTCTTT. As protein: CASSSGREGNTEAFF.

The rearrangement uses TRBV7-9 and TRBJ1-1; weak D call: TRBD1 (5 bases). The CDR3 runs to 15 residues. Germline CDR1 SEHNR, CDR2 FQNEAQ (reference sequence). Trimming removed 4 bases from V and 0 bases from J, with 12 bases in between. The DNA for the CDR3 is TGTGCCAGCAGCTCGTTGGGGCTAATGAACACTGAAGCTTTCTTT. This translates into CASSSLGLMNTEAFF.

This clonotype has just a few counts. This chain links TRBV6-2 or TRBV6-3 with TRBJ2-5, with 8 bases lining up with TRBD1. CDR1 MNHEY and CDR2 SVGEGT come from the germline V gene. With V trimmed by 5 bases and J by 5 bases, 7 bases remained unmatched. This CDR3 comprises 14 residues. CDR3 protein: CASSRTGSSETQYF. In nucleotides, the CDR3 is TGTGCCAGCAGTCGGACAGGGAGTTCGGAGACCCAGTACTTC.

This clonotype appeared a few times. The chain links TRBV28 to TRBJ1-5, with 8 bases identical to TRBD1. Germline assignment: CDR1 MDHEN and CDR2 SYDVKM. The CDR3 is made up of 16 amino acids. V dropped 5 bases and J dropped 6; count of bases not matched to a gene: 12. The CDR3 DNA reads TGTGCCAGCAGTCCCCGGACAGGGCTGGACGGTCAGCCCCAGCATTTT. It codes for CASSPRTGLDGQPQHF.

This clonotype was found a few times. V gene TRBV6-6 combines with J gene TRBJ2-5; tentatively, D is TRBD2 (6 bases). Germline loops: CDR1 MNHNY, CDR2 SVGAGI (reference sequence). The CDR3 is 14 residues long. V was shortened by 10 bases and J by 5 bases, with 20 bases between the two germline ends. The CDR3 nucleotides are TGTGCCACCATTTGGGGAGGTGAACTGGAGACCCAGTACTTC. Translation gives CATIWGGELETQYF.

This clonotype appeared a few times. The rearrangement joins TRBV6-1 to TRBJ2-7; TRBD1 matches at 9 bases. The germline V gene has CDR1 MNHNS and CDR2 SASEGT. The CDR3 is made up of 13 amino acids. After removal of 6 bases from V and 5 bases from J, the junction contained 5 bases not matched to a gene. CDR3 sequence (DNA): TGTGCCAGCAGACCGGGACAGGGCCACGAGCAGTACTTC. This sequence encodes CASRPGQGHEQYF.

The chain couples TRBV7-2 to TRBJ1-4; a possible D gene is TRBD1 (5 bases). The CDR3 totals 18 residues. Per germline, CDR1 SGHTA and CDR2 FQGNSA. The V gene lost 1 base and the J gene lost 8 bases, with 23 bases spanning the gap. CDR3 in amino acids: CASSLEPPWAGADEKLFF. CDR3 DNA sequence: TGTGCCAGCAGCTTAGAGCCCCCCTGGGCCGGGGCAGACGAAAAACTGTTTTTT. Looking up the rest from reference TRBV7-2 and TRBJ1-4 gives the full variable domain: GAGVSQSPSNKVTEKGKDVELRCDPISGHTALYWYRQSLGQGLEFLIYFQGNSAPDKSGLPSDRFSAERTGGSVSTLTIQRTQQEDSAVYLCASSLEPPWAGADEKLFFGSGTQLSVL.

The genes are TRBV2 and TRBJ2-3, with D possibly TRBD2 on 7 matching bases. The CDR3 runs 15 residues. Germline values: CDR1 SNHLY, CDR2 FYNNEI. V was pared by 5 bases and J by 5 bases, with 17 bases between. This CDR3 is CASSTGSGGQDTQYF. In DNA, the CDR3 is TGTGCCAGCAGTACGGGGTCGGGGGGACAAGATACGCAGTATTTT.

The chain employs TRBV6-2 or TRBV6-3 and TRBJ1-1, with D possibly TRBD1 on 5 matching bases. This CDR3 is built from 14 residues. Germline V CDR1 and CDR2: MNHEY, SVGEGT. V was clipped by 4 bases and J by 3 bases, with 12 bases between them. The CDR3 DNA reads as TGTGCCAGCAGTTTCGGCGGGGCCTACACTGAAGCTTTCTTT. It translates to CASSFGGAYTEAFF.

CDR3 sequence reads: CSVNEGANTEAFF. In nucleotides, the CDR3 is TGCAGCGTTAACGAGGGCGCGAACACTGAAGCTTTCTTT. The chain recombines TRBV29-1 with TRBJ1-1; no firm D call. V was pared by 5 bases and J by 1 base, with 11 bases between. Germline values: CDR1 SQVTM, CDR2 ANQGSEA. The CDR3 contains 13 residues.